The text below deals with one T cell receptor (beta chain). The antigen this receptor binds is unknown. Qualities for individual bases were not recorded, and no much larger clone is one base off. These data belong to a study of tumor-infiltrating lymphocytes in primary liver carcinoma (dated by TCRdb to about 2017). At the level of the whole study: Surgical resection was performed in China between 2015 and early 2016 on five or six patients with histopathologically diagnosed primary liver carcinoma. Hepatocellular carcinoma (four) or combined HCC and intrahepatic cholangiocarcinoma (one) was present in the five patients, who were three men and two women aged 30 to 69 years. TCRbeta repertoire sequencing covered roughly 35 specimens from 5 patients: around 25 tumor regions, 5 adjacent noncancerous liver tissues and 5 peripheral blood samples. The tumors of the five patients were staged as T1-T3 N0M0, with maximum diameters ranging from roughly 4 to 10 cm. For each liver tumor, the study sampled five regions along with adjacent normal tissue and blood, and applied TCRbeta repertoire sequencing, expression microarrays and whole-exome sequencing. Each sample produced about 3.5 to 7.5 million productive TCRbeta reads, and read depth showed no significant difference between tissue types. Technical replicate repertoires showed high reproducibility, with mean shared-clone rates about 0.91 and correlation coefficients above 0.95. Overall results and qualifications from the work: Because sequencing covered only the TCR beta chain and unpaired alpha chains were not captured, true repertoire diversity is likely underestimated. With just a few patients in the study, the authors point out that the findings should be validated in a larger study. Pairs of tumor regions showed greater repertoire overlap (mean roughly 35%) than tumor-adjacent pairs (approximately 17%) or tumor-blood pairs (approximately 15%), which is consistent with antigen-driven expansion. Because the samples were bulk and unsorted, CD4+ and CD8+ T cell repertoires could not be compared. The top 250 clones accounted for a significantly greater share of the repertoire in tumors than in blood (p = 0.039).

TCRbeta-specific cDNA was reverse-transcribed from roughly 500 ng total RNA using a constant-region primer and ProtoScript II reverse transcriptase. Construction of the TCRbeta libraries relied on three nested rounds of multiplex PCR, following a slightly modified ARM-PCR procedure. The first two PCR rounds used multiplex TRBV1-TRBV30 forward primers with a Cbeta reverse primer, each for about 10 cycles. Sample barcodes and Illumina adapters were added in a final 25-cycle PCR with Deep VentR polymerase. Before sequencing, amplicons of 200-500 bp were gel-purified using a QIAquick gel extraction kit. The TCRbeta amplicons were sequenced with 250-bp paired-end reads on an Illumina HiSeq 2500. In the paper's pipeline: To recover full CDR3 sequences, reads were quality-trimmed using Trimmomatic v0.33 and paired reads were then merged using FLASH v1.2.11. V, D and J germline segments were assigned to the rearranged TCRbeta sequences by MiGEC v1.2.1b. Clonotype statistics and Shannon-Wiener diversity indices were calculated with VDJtools v1.0.0. To reduce sampling bias, subsequent analyses other than the diversity analysis used only the 250 most abundant clonotypes in each sample. In-frame beta chains were kept once TCRdb had trimmed the public reads at Q25 with fastp and called clones with MiXCR. Identical CDR3 protein sequences are pooled into one entry, listed with their most common genes and DNA. TCRdb, not the original authors, processed these V and J calls. The sample table lists 190,000 or so distinct CDR3 sequences, less than 65% of them with a count of one. The ten largest clones take up approximately 7% of the sample.

Blood RNA was extracted from unsorted whole blood with TRIzol reagent; germline DNA came from the DNeasy Blood & Tissue kit. At the time of sampling, the patients had chronic HBV infection and had not received any treatment. Before surgery, around 4 milliliters of peripheral blood were drawn into K2EDTA tubes. The CDR3, cysteine through phenylalanine, is 14 amino acids long. Just CDR3 DNA is preserved here, 42 bases in frame from base 1. Between the V and J ends, shortened by 0 bases and 4 bases respectively, the junction contains 11 bases. From a lookup of the germline V gene, CDR1 and CDR2 are SGHRS and YFSETQ.

The TCR comes from a woman aged 55-70 years with primary liver carcinoma and hepatitis B virus infection. The sequencing sample was made of peripheral blood. The receptor chain draws on TRBV5-1 and TRBJ2-7; the D call could be TRBD1 or TRBD2, with each sharing 5 bases. This receptor carries the CDR3 CASSLGDERYEQYF. The nucleotides are TGCGCCAGCAGCTTGGGGGACGAAAGGTACGAGCAGTACTTC.